The clone carrying this TCR beta chain was detected only once. Its matching antigen is unknown. Sequenced by immunoSEQ multiplex PCR; TCRdb stores in-frame clones only, minus some. The repertoire holds approximately 180,000 clones, approximately 90% seen once, with less than 3% in the top ten. These data come from a study of T cell responses to AZD1222 COVID-19 vaccine. Study context: Second-dose schedules of about 4 or about 12 weeks were combined. Study conclusions and caveats: Nearly half of spike-specific TCRs reportedly target unmutated variant regions. Donors, mostly white British, included more females; clonal diversity was possibly underestimated. Vaccine-associated CD4 TCRs ranged over spike, dominating at 160-218 and 743-854.

The germline V gene encodes CDR1 SQVTM and CDR2 ANQGSEA. CDR3 length: 16 residues. The ends were cut back, 7 bases at V and 2 bases at J, with 22 bases in the middle. The clonotype was recovered from an adult in good health. The sequences come from peripheral blood, collected on day 0 of AZD1222 vaccination. This chain uses TRBV29-1 with TRBJ2-3, with D perhaps matching TRBD2 (6 bases). CDR3 DNA: TGCAGCGCTGCCCTCGGGGCAGGGCGGGACACAGATACGCAGTATTTT. As protein: CSAALGAGRDTDTQYF.